These 8 T cell receptor beta chains originate from one sample sequenced in a study of CD8 T cells in ankylosing spondylitis. No cognate antigen is known for these TCRs. TCRdb reanalysed the 5' RACE reads using MiXCR and keeps one entry per CDR3 protein. Here the sample spans 700,000 to 850,000 distinct CDR3 sequences, approximately 12% being singletons. The study, taken as a whole, reports: Characteristic of ankylosing spondylitis blood, it appeared, was a TCR beta motif comprising several highly homologous variants.

Input material: blood, either unsorted or a sorted T cell fraction (not recorded which). The origin of the receptors is a male donor with ankylosing spondylitis.

This chain connects TRBV20-1 to TRBJ1-4; no firm D call. In germline, CDR1 is DFQATT, CDR2 SNEGSKA (reference sequence). V gave up 3 bases and J gave up 4 bases, with 12 bases separating them. CDR3 size: 14 residues. CDR3 loop: CSASLGPLNEKLFF. DNA for the CDR3: TGCAGTGCTAGCTTAGGACCGCTTAATGAAAAACTGTTTTTT.

The sample holds a few counts of this clonotype. The chain is built from TRBV15 and TRBJ2-7; 7 bases line up with TRBD1. Germline lookup yields CDR1 LNHNV and CDR2 YYDKDF (reference sequence). V lost 0 bases and J lost 1; bases outside the gene matches: 6. CDR3 length equals 16 residues. This CDR3 is CATSRDKGASSYEQYF. CDR3 coding DNA: TGTGCCACCAGCAGAGACAAGGGGGCATCGTCCTACGAGCAGTACTTC.

This clonotype has a handful of counts. This chain uses TRBV29-1 with TRBJ2-7; 8 nucleotides match TRBD1. The CDR3 covers 12 residues. CDR1 is SQVTM and CDR2 is ANQGSEA in the germline V gene. The junction had 2 bases not matched to a gene; V was cut back by 5 bases and J by 2 bases. Here the CDR3 reads CSVRDRPYEQYF. CDR3 in DNA: TGCAGCGTTAGGGACAGGCCCTACGAGCAGTACTTC.

This chain uses TRBV7-2 with TRBJ2-5; D possibly corresponds to TRBD2 (7 bases). CDR3 length: 16 residues. V lost 3 bases, J lost 5 bases, and 19 bases lay in between. Germline-derived CDR1 and CDR2 are SGHTA and FQGNSA. CDR3 sequence: CASSFSYGGGGETQYF. The DNA for the CDR3 is TGTGCCAGCAGCTTTTCTTACGGAGGGGGAGGGGAGACCCAGTACTTC. The full variable domain, with the rest looked up from reference TRBV7-2 and TRBJ2-5, is GAGVSQSPSNKVTEKGKDVELRCDPISGHTALYWYRQSLGQGLEFLIYFQGNSAPDKSGLPSDRFSAERTGGSVSTLTIQRTQQEDSAVYLCASSFSYGGGGETQYFGPGTRLLVL.

This clonotype occurred many times. The rearrangement uses TRBV4-3 and TRBJ1-2; tentatively, D is TRBD1 (6 bases). The V and J ends lost 5 bases and 8 bases respectively, with 18 bases between them. CDR1 and CDR2 (germline): LGHNA, YSLEER. The CDR3 is 14 amino acids. CDR3 in DNA: TGCGCCAGCAGCACCGCTCACAGGGTGGGGGGCTACACCTTC. Encoded protein: CASSTAHRVGGYTF.

V is TRBV20-1 and J is TRBJ2-7; 10 bases are a match to TRBD2. In germline, CDR1 is DFQATT, CDR2 SNEGSKA (reference sequence). The CDR3 loop spans 14 amino acids. J was trimmed by 4 bases and V by 5 bases; bases with no gene match: 8. CDR3 sequence reads: CSAQRTSGVYEQYF. DNA for the CDR3: TGCAGTGCTCAGAGAACTAGCGGGGTATACGAGCAGTACTTC.

The table lists this clonotype with a few counts. The chain carries TRBV7-2 and TRBJ1-6; 9 bases map to TRBD1. CDR1 and CDR2 from the germline V gene are SGHTA and FQGNSA. The CDR3 consists of 17 residues. V trimming: 5 bases; J trimming: 5 bases; junction bases outside the gene matches: 10. CDR3 coding DNA: TGTGCCAGCAGCCCTCGGGACAGGGTGTATGATAATTCACCCCTCCACTTT. Protein sequence: CASSPRDRVYDNSPLHF.

V is TRBV6-1 and J is TRBJ2-1, with 12 nucleotides matching TRBD2. The CDR3 is 16 residues long. V gave up 4 bases and J gave up 3 bases; unmatched junction bases: 4. Per the germline V gene, CDR1 is MNHNS and CDR2 is SASEGT. This CDR3 reads CASSGLAGENYNEQFF. DNA of the CDR3: TGTGCCAGCAGTGGACTAGCGGGGGAGAACTACAATGAGCAGTTCTTC.